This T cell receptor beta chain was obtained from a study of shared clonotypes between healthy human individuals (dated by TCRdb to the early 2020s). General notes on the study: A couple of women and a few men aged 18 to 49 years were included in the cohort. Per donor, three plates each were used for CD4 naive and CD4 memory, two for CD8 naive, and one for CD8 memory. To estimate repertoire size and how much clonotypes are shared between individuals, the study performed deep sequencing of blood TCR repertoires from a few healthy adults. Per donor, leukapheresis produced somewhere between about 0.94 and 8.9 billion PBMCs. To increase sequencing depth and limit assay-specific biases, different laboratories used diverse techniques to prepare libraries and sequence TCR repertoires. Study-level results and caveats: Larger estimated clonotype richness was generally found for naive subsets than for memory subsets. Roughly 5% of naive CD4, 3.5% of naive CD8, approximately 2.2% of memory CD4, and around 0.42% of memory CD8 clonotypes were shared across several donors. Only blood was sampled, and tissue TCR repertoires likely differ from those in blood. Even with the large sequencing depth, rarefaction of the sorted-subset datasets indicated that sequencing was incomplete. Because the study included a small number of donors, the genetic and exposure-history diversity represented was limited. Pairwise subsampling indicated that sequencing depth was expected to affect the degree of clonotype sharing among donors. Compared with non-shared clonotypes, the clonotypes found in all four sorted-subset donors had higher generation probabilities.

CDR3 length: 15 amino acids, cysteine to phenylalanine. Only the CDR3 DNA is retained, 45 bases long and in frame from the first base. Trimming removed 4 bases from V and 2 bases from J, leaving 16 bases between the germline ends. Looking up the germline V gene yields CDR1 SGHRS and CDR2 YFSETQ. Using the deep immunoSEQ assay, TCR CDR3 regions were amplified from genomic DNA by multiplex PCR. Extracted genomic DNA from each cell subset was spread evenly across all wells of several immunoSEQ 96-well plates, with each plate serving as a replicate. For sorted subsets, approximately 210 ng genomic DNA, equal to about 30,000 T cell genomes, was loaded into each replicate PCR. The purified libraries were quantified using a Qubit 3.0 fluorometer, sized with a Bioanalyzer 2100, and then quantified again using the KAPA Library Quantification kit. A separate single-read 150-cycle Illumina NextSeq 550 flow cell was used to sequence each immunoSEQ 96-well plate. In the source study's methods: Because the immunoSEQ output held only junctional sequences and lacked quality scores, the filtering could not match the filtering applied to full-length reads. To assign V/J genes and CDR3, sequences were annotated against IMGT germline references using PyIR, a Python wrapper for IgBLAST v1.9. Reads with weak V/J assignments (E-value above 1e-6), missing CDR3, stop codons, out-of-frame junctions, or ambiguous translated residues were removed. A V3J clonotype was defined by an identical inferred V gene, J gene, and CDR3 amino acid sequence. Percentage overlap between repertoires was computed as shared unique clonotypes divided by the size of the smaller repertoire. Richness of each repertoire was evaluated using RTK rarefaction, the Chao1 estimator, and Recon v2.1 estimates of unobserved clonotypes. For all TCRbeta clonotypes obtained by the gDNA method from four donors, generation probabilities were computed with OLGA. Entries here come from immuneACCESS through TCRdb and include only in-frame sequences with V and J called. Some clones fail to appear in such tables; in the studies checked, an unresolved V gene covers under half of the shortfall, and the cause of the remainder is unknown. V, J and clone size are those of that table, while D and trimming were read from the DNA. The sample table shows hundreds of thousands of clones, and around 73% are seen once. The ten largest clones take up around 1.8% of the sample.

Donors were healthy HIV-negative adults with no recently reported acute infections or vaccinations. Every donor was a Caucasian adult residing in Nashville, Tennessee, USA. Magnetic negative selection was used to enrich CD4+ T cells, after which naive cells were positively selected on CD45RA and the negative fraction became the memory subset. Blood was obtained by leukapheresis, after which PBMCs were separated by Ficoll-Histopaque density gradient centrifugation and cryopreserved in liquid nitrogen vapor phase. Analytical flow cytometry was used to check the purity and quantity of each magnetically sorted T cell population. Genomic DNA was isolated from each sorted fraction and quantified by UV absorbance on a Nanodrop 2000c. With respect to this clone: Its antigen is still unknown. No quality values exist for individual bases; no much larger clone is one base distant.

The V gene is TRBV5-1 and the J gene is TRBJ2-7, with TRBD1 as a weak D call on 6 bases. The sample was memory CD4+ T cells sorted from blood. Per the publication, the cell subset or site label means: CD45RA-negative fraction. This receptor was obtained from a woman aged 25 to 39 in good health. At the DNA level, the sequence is TGCGCCAGCAGCCTAGACGGGACACCGACCTACGAGCAGTACTTC. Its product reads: CASSLDGTPTYEQYF.